A selection of T cell receptor beta chains follows, all from one sample in a study of blood T cell repertoires in COVID-19. Profiled with immunoSEQ multiplex PCR; TCRdb holds only in-frame clones, not every one. The table shows 150,000 to 200,000 clones, with around 90% occurring only once. The sequenced sample consisted of PBMCs or T cells enriched from blood (not recorded which). These receptors originate from a woman aged 18-35 years who had recovered from COVID-19. Each CDR3 is given with its conserved first and last residue. The order of the fields is clone size, J gene, V gene, D gene, CDR3 DNA, CDR3 protein. D genes are given only for firm matches. A row's size may be missing; if present it is once, few, many or a size class.

clone size: -; J gene: TRBJ2-5; V gene: TRBV5-1; D gene: -; CDR3 DNA: TGCGCCAGCAGCCCAGGACAGCGGGAGACCCAGTACTTC; CDR3 protein: CASSPGQRETQYF
clone size: -; J gene: TRBJ2-7; V gene: TRBV28; D gene: TRBD2; CDR3 DNA: TGTGCCAGCAGTTCTATAGCGGGAGCTCTCTACGAGCAGTACTTC; CDR3 protein: CASSSIAGALYEQYF
clone size: -; J gene: TRBJ1-2; V gene: TRBV24-1; D gene: TRBD1; CDR3 DNA: TGTGCCACCAGTGAGGACAGGGTGAACTATGGCTACACCTTC; CDR3 protein: CATSEDRVNYGYTF
clone size: -; J gene: TRBJ1-1; V gene: TRBV2; D gene: TRBD1; CDR3 DNA: TGTGCCAGCACCACAGGGGCGGACACTGAAGCTTTCTTT; CDR3 protein: CASTTGADTEAFF
clone size: -; J gene: TRBJ1-6; V gene: TRBV15; D gene: -; CDR3 DNA: TGTGCCACCAGCAGAGATGGGGATGGGGCAAATTCACCCCTCCACTTT; CDR3 protein: CATSRDGDGANSPLHF
clone size: -; J gene: TRBJ2-5; V gene: TRBV27; D gene: -; CDR3 DNA: TGTGCTAGGGGGGAGACCCAGTACTTC; CDR3 protein: CARGETQYF
clone size: -; J gene: TRBJ2-4; V gene: TRBV4-1; D gene: TRBD1; CDR3 DNA: TGCGCCAGCAGCCAAGATAGCATGGACAGGATAGCCAAAAACATTCAGTACTTC; CDR3 protein: CASSQDSMDRIAKNIQYF
clone size: -; J gene: TRBJ1-1; V gene: TRBV12-5; D gene: -; CDR3 DNA: TGTGCTAGTGGTTTAGAGGGGAGGGAAGCTTTCTTT; CDR3 protein: CASGLEGREAFF
clone size: once; J gene: TRBJ2-7; V gene: TRBV28; D gene: -; CDR3 DNA: TGTGCCAGCAGTCAGGGTCTCTCCTACGAGCAGTACTTC; CDR3 protein: CASSQGLSYEQYF
clone size: -; J gene: TRBJ1-2; V gene: TRBV12-3/TRBV12-4; D gene: TRBD1; CDR3 DNA: TGTGCCAGCAGTTTCACAGGGGACTATGGCTACACCTTC; CDR3 protein: CASSFTGDYGYTF
clone size: -; J gene: TRBJ2-3; V gene: TRBV25-1; D gene: TRBD2; CDR3 DNA: TGTGCCAGCAGTGAATTGGGGCTAGCGGACACAGATACGCAGTATTTT; CDR3 protein: CASSELGLADTDTQYF
clone size: -; J gene: TRBJ2-5; V gene: TRBV13; D gene: -; CDR3 DNA: TGTGCCAGCAGCTCCGGGACATTACAAGAGACCCAGTACTTC; CDR3 protein: CASSSGTLQETQYF
clone size: -; J gene: TRBJ1-5; V gene: TRBV12-3/TRBV12-4; D gene: -; CDR3 DNA: TGTGCCAGCAGGACAGGCAATCAGCCCCAGCATTTT; CDR3 protein: CASRTGNQPQHF
clone size: -; J gene: TRBJ2-5; V gene: TRBV9; D gene: TRBD1; CDR3 DNA: TGTGCCAGCAGCGTGTTACAGGGGGGAGAGACCCAGTACTTC; CDR3 protein: CASSVLQGGETQYF
clone size: -; J gene: TRBJ2-1; V gene: TRBV9; D gene: -; CDR3 DNA: TGTGCCAGCAGCGCGGGAATCAGCTCCTACAATGAGCAGTTCTTC; CDR3 protein: CASSAGISSYNEQFF
clone size: -; J gene: TRBJ2-3; V gene: TRBV7-2; D gene: -; CDR3 DNA: TGTGGTTCGGGGGGCGCTAGCACAGATACGCAGTATTTT; CDR3 protein: CGSGGASTDTQYF
clone size: -; J gene: TRBJ2-3; V gene: TRBV28; D gene: TRBD2; CDR3 DNA: TGTGCCAGCAGGCGATCCGGGGGGGGCACAGATACGCAGTATTTT; CDR3 protein: CASRRSGGGTDTQYF
clone size: -; J gene: TRBJ2-3; V gene: TRBV20-1; D gene: -; CDR3 DNA: TGCAGTGCTAGTTTTTTTCAGGGGATCACAGATACGCAGTATTTT; CDR3 protein: CSASFFQGITDTQYF
clone size: once; J gene: TRBJ2-5; V gene: TRBV6-6; D gene: TRBD1; CDR3 DNA: TGTGCCAGCACCCCCGGGACAGGGGTGCGAGAGACCCAGTACTTC; CDR3 protein: CASTPGTGVRETQYF
clone size: -; J gene: TRBJ1-5; V gene: TRBV27; D gene: TRBD1; CDR3 DNA: TGTGCCAGCAGTTGGGACAGGGGTCGACAGCCCCAGCATTTT; CDR3 protein: CASSWDRGRQPQHF
clone size: once; J gene: TRBJ2-1; V gene: TRBV9; D gene: -; CDR3 DNA: TGTGCCAGCAGCGTAGATAACAATGAGCAGTTCTTC; CDR3 protein: CASSVDNNEQFF
clone size: few; J gene: TRBJ2-5; V gene: TRBV5-1; D gene: -; CDR3 DNA: TGCGCCAGCAGCTTACCCGGGTCCGAAGAGACCCAGTACTTC; CDR3 protein: CASSLPGSEETQYF
clone size: -; J gene: TRBJ2-5; V gene: TRBV19; D gene: TRBD2; CDR3 DNA: TGTGCCAGTAGTAGACGACTAGCGGGAGGTCAAGAGACCCAGTACTTC; CDR3 protein: CASSRRLAGGQETQYF
clone size: -; J gene: TRBJ1-2; V gene: TRBV6-6; D gene: TRBD1; CDR3 DNA: TGTGCCAGCAGCCTGCGACAGGGTACAAACTATGGCTACACCTTC; CDR3 protein: CASSLRQGTNYGYTF
clone size: -; J gene: TRBJ2-2; V gene: TRBV5-6; D gene: -; CDR3 DNA: TGTGCCAGCAGCTTGGGGGCGACCGGGGAGCTGTTTTTT; CDR3 protein: CASSLGATGELFF
clone size: -; J gene: TRBJ1-2; V gene: TRBV6-5; D gene: TRBD1; CDR3 DNA: TGTGCCAGCAGTCTTGGGCAGGGGGCTTCGGGCTACACCTTC; CDR3 protein: CASSLGQGASGYTF
clone size: -; J gene: TRBJ2-1; V gene: TRBV4-3; D gene: TRBD2; CDR3 DNA: TGCGCCAGCAGCCAAGATTTGCCTAGCGGGGGGGCGCGGGAGCAGTTCTTC; CDR3 protein: CASSQDLPSGGAREQFF
clone size: once; J gene: TRBJ2-1; V gene: TRBV27; D gene: -; CDR3 DNA: TGTGCCAGCTCACCGCGACTAGACTCCTACAATGAGCAGTTCTTC; CDR3 protein: CASSPRLDSYNEQFF
clone size: -; J gene: TRBJ1-5; V gene: TRBV28; D gene: TRBD1; CDR3 DNA: TGTGCCAGCAGTGTCGACAGGGAGTATCAGCCCCAGCATTTT; CDR3 protein: CASSVDREYQPQHF
clone size: -; J gene: TRBJ2-3; V gene: TRBV12-3/TRBV12-4; D gene: TRBD1; CDR3 DNA: TGTGCCAGCAGCTACAGGGGCTCGGGGCAGTATTTT; CDR3 protein: CASSYRGSGQYF
clone size: -; J gene: TRBJ1-4; V gene: TRBV28; D gene: -; CDR3 DNA: TGTGCCAGCAGCACACGGACAGTTGGTAATGAAAAACTGTTTTTT; CDR3 protein: CASSTRTVGNEKLFF
clone size: few; J gene: TRBJ1-2; V gene: TRBV2; D gene: -; CDR3 DNA: TGTGCCAGCAGGGGAGAAGCTAACTATGGCTACACCTTC; CDR3 protein: CASRGEANYGYTF
clone size: -; J gene: TRBJ1-2; V gene: TRBV5-1; D gene: -; CDR3 DNA: TGCGCCAGCAGCTTGGGAGGGGGTTTCACGGTTGGCTATGGCTACACCTTC; CDR3 protein: CASSLGGGFTVGYGYTF
clone size: once; J gene: TRBJ1-2; V gene: TRBV6-5; D gene: -; CDR3 DNA: TGTGCCAGCCGCGGGGTTCCTGGAGGGTATGGCTACACCTTC; CDR3 protein: CASRGVPGGYGYTF
clone size: -; J gene: TRBJ2-1; V gene: TRBV11-3; D gene: -; CDR3 DNA: TGTGCCAGCAGCTCCGGGACTGGAGCCTACAATGAGCAGTTCTTC; CDR3 protein: CASSSGTGAYNEQFF
clone size: -; J gene: TRBJ1-3; V gene: TRBV19; D gene: TRBD1; CDR3 DNA: TGTGCCAGTACCCCCCGGGACAGGGCATACTCTGGAAACACCATATATTTT; CDR3 protein: CASTPRDRAYSGNTIYF
clone size: -; J gene: TRBJ1-1; V gene: TRBV5-5; D gene: -; CDR3 DNA: TGTGCCAGCAGCTTGGAGGGGTCGGGCACTGAAGCTTTCTTT; CDR3 protein: CASSLEGSGTEAFF
clone size: -; J gene: TRBJ2-1; V gene: TRBV4-3; D gene: -; CDR3 DNA: TGCGCCAGCAGCCGCCAGTACAATGAGCAGTTCTTC; CDR3 protein: CASSRQYNEQFF
clone size: -; J gene: TRBJ2-4; V gene: TRBV2; D gene: TRBD2; CDR3 DNA: TGTGCCAGCAGTCCTGAGCGGGAGTTGGTTAACATTCAGTACTTC; CDR3 protein: CASSPERELVNIQYF
clone size: -; J gene: TRBJ2-7; V gene: TRBV4-1; D gene: -; CDR3 DNA: TGCGCCAGCAGCCAAGAGCCCCCAGGCGGTAGCGCTGAGCAGTACTTC; CDR3 protein: CASSQEPPGGSAEQYF
clone size: -; J gene: TRBJ2-1; V gene: TRBV20-1; D gene: -; CDR3 DNA: TGCAGTGCTAGTGCTTCGGTCTCCTACAATGAGCAGTTCTTC; CDR3 protein: CSASASVSYNEQFF
clone size: -; J gene: TRBJ1-1; V gene: TRBV2; D gene: -; CDR3 DNA: TGTGCCAGCATAAATTCAGGGGCAGGGACTGAAGCTTTCTTT; CDR3 protein: CASINSGAGTEAFF
clone size: -; J gene: TRBJ1-6; V gene: TRBV27; D gene: -; CDR3 DNA: TGTGCCAGCAGCCTAGGGGGTAGTAATTCACCCCTCCACTTT; CDR3 protein: CASSLGGSNSPLHF
clone size: -; J gene: TRBJ2-7; V gene: TRBV5-8; D gene: -; CDR3 DNA: TGTGCCAGCAGCTTGGGGGGAGGTAACTCCTACGAGCAGTACTTC; CDR3 protein: CASSLGGGNSYEQYF
clone size: -; J gene: TRBJ1-1; V gene: TRBV7-9; D gene: TRBD1; CDR3 DNA: TGTGCCAGCAGCCCCCGACAGGGAACGGGGACTGAAGCTTTCTTT; CDR3 protein: CASSPRQGTGTEAFF
clone size: -; J gene: TRBJ1-2; V gene: TRBV27; D gene: TRBD1; CDR3 DNA: TGTGCCAGCAGTCGCCCGGGGGACAGGGGGAAGGCCACCTTC; CDR3 protein: CASSRPGDRGKATF
clone size: -; J gene: TRBJ1-2; V gene: TRBV6-1; D gene: TRBD1; CDR3 DNA: TGTGCCAGCAGTGGGGATACTCCAGGGGGCTCTTACTATGGCTACACCTTC; CDR3 protein: CASSGDTPGGSYYGYTF
clone size: -; J gene: TRBJ2-1; V gene: TRBV2; D gene: TRBD2; CDR3 DNA: TGTGCCAGCGGGAAACTAGCGGGGGTCAATGAGCAGTTCTTC; CDR3 protein: CASGKLAGVNEQFF
clone size: -; J gene: TRBJ2-1; V gene: TRBV7-8; D gene: TRBD2; CDR3 DNA: TGTGCCAGCAGCTTAAGGGGACTAGCGGGAGACAATGAGCAGTTCTTC; CDR3 protein: CASSLRGLAGDNEQFF
clone size: few; J gene: TRBJ2-3; V gene: TRBV18; D gene: TRBD2; CDR3 DNA: TGTGCCAGCTCACCATTAGCGGGATCTAGCACAGATACGCAGTATTTT; CDR3 protein: CASSPLAGSSTDTQYF
clone size: -; J gene: TRBJ1-4; V gene: TRBV11-2; D gene: -; CDR3 DNA: TGTGCCAGCAGCTTAGGGGCGGGCGATAATGAAAAACTGTTTTTT; CDR3 protein: CASSLGAGDNEKLFF
clone size: few; J gene: TRBJ2-7; V gene: TRBV2; D gene: -; CDR3 DNA: TGTGCCAGCAGTGGCCCGGAATCACAGTCCGAGCAGTACTTC; CDR3 protein: CASSGPESQSEQYF
clone size: few; J gene: TRBJ2-2; V gene: TRBV5-4; D gene: -; CDR3 DNA: TGTGCCAGCAGCTTGGTGGCGGGGTTAGGAGGGGAGCTGTTTTTT; CDR3 protein: CASSLVAGLGGELFF